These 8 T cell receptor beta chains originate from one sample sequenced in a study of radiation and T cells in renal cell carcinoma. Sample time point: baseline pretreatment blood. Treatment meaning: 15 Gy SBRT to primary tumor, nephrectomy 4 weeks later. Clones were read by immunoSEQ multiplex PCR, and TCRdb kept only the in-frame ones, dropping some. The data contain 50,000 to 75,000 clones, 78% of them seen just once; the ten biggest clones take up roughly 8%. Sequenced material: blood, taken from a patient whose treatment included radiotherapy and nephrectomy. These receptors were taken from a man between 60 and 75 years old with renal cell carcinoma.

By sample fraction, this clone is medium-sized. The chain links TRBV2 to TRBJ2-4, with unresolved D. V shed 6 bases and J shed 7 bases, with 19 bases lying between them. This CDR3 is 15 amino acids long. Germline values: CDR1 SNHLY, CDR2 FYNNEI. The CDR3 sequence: CASRGIRAKINIQYF. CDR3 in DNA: TGTGCCAGCAGGGGAATCCGGGCCAAAATTAACATTCAGTACTTC.

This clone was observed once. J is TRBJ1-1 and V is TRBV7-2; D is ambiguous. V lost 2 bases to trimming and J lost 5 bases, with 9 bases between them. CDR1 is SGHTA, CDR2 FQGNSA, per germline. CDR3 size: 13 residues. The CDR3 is CASSLYEGTEAFF. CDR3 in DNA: TGTGCCAGCAGCTTATATGAGGGTACTGAAGCTTTCTTT.

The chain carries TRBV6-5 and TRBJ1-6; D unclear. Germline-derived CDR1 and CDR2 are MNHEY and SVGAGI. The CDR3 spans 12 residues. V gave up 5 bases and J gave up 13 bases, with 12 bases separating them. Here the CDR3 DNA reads TGTGCCAGCAGTGCTTTAGAATCGCCCCTCCACTTT. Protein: CASSALESPLHF.

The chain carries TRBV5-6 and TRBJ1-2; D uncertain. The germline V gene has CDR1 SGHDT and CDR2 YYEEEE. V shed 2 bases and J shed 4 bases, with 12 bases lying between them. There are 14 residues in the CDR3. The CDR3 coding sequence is TGTGCCAGCAGCTTCGATCGCCCAATCTATGGCTACACCTTC. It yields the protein CASSFDRPIYGYTF.

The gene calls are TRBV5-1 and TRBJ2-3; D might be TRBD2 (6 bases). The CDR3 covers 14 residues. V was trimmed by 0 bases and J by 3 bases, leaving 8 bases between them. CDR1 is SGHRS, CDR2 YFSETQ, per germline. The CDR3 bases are TGCGCCAGCAGCTTGGCCGCGGGGACAGATACGCAGTATTTT. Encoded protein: CASSLAAGTDTQYF.

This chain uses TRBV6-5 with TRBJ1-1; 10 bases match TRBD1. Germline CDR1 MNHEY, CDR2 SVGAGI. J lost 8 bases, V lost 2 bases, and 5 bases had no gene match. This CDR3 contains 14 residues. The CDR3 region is CASSYLTGGLEAFF. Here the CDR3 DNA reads TGTGCCAGCAGTTACCTGACAGGGGGCCTAGAAGCTTTCTTT.

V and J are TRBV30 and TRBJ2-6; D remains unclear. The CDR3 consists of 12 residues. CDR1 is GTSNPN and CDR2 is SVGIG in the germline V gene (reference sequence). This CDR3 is CAINRGANVLTF. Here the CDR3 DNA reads TGTGCAATTAACCGTGGGGCCAACGTCCTGACTTTC.

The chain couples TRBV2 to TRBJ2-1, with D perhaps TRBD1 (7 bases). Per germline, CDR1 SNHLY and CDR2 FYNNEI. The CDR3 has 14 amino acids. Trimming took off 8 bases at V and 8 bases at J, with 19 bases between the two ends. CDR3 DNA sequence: TGTGCCAGCTACCGATCCAGGGGGGAGGATGAGCAGTTCTTC. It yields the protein CASYRSRGEDEQFF.